Included here is one T cell receptor beta chain sequence, with context. What this receptor recognizes is not known. Per-base qualities were not stored, and no clone one base away is much larger. A MiSeq instrument was used for deep resolution sequencing, which targeted depths ranging from 1 in 1 million up to 1 in 200,000 T cells, with coverage averaging 10x for each clonotype. The immunoSEQ hsTCRB Kit was used to generate TCR beta libraries. The paper's data handling went like this. The data were analyzed with ImmunoSEQ Analyzer and ImmunoSEQ Data Assistant, and V, D and J gene assignments followed IMGT definitions. Clonality, with values ranging from 0 to 1, was calculated as one minus the normalized Shannon entropy of productive rearrangement frequencies. Only overrepresented clonotypes making up at least 0.05% of each patient's repertoire were included in the public clonotype analysis. Thirteen age-matched healthy donor repertoires from immuneACCESS were used as controls for clonality. TCRdb obtained this table from immuneACCESS and retained in-frame rearrangements with V and J assigned. These tables miss some clones; where compared with another copy, unresolved V genes account for less than half of the shortfall, and the remainder is unexplained. Clone size and V and J calls were adopted from that table, with D and trimming inferred from the DNA. This sample holds roughly 160,000 clones; approximately 80% were observed only once. Jointly, the top ten make up about 1.9% of the sample.

This entry comes from a study of cytotoxic CD8 clonotypes in ibrutinib-treated CLL (TCRdb year 2021). Study-level background: The cohort included about 15 treatment-naive and roughly ten relapsed/refractory patients; roughly 17 were IGHV unmutated. Partial responses were observed in roughly 24 patients and complete responses in 2; after a median follow-up of around 68 months, remission was maintained in 15 or so patients and progression was observed in roughly twelve. On average, each sample yielded hundreds of thousands of productive templates and tens of thousands of productive rearrangements. Longitudinal samples were obtainable from about 30% of the roughly 90 participants in the trial. Response samples were taken after a median of approximately 12 months on treatment, ranging from about 6 to 40 months. Cryopreserved peripheral blood mononuclear cells were collected at three points: before therapy, at response, and at either sustained remission or disease progression. Every sample from remission and from progressive disease was obtained while the patients were still on ibrutinib.

Study-level results and caveats: Lymph node repertoires were not examined, and the timing of sampling was not matched between patients in sustained remission and those whose disease progressed. Baseline clonality was found to be higher than that of age-matched healthy donors and was strongly correlated with circulating CD8+ T-cell counts. Public clonotypes were found to be uncommon and were observed to contract or remain stable during treatment; the increase in clonality was shown to reflect expansion of private clonotypes at ibrutinib response. Clonality rose at ibrutinib response, remained stable during sustained remission, and dropped back toward baseline at progression.

Reading the label with the study, this specimen's time point is: 12 months on ibrutinib. For TCR beta library preparation, roughly 2 micrograms of genomic DNA was extracted from cryopreserved PBMCs. Longitudinal blood samples from CLL patients on ibrutinib monotherapy underwent high-throughput TCR beta sequencing. The patients took part in an open-label, single-center phase 2 trial of ibrutinib monotherapy. V is reduced by 3 bases and J by 0 bases, leaving a spacing of 18 bases between them. CDR1 and CDR2 are drawn from the germline V gene: KGHSH, LQKENI. Taken from cysteine to phenylalanine, the CDR3 has 17 residues. Only the CDR3 DNA stays, 51 bases, in frame from base 1.

The TCR comes from a human donor with chronic lymphocytic leukemia. The sequencing here drew on PBMCs, taken after 12 months of ibrutinib treatment. The sequence joins TRBV18 to TRBJ2-7; the D element could tentatively be TRBD1 or TRBD2, as 5 bases agree for each. The nucleotide sequence reads TGTGCCAGCTCACCGCCCTCCCCGGGACGGAGCTCCTACGAGCAGTACTTC. Its amino acids are CASSPPSPGRSSYEQYF.